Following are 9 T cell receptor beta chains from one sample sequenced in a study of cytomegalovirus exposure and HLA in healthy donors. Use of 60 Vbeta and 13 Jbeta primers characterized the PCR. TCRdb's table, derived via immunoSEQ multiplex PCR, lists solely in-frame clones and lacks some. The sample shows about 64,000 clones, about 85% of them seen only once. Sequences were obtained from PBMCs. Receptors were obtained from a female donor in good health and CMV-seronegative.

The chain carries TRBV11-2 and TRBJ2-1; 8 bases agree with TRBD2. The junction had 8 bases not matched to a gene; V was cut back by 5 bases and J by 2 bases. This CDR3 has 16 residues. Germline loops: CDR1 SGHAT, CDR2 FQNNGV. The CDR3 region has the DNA TGTGCCAGCAGCCCCACCTCGGGGGGGCCCTACAATGAGCAGTTCTTC. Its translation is CASSPTSGGPYNEQFF.

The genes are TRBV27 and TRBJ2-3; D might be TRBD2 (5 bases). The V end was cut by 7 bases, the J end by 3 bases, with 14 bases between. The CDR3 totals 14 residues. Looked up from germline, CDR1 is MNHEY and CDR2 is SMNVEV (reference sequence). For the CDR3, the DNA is TGTGCCAGCAAGAAACACGGAGGTACAGATACGCAGTATTTT. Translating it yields CASKKHGGTDTQYF.

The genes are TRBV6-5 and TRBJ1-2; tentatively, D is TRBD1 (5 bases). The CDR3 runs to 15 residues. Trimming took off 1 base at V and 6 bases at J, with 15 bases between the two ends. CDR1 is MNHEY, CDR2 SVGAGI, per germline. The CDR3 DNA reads TGTGCCAGCAGTTACTTATTAGGGGAAAGGGATGGCTACACCTTC. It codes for CASSYLLGERDGYTF.

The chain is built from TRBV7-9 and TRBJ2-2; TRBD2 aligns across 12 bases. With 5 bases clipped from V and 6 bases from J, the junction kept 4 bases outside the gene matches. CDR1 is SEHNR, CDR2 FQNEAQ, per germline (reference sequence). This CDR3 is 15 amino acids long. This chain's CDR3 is CASSLLAGGAGELFF. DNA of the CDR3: TGTGCCAGCAGCCTACTAGCGGGAGGAGCCGGGGAGCTGTTTTTT.

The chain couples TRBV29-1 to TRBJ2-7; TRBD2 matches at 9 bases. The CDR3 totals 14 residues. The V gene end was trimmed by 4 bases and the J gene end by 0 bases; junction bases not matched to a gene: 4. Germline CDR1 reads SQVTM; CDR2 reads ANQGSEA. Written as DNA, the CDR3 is TGCAGCGTTGGTAGCGGGGGAAGCTCCTACGAGCAGTACTTC. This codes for CSVGSGGSSYEQYF.

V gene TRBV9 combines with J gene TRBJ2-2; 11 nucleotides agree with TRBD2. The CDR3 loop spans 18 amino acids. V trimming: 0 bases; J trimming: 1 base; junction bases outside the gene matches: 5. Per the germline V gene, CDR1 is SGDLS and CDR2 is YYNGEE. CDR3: CASSVAASGGLNTGELFF. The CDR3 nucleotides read TGTGCCAGCAGCGTAGCGGCTAGCGGGGGGTTGAACACCGGGGAGCTGTTTTTT.

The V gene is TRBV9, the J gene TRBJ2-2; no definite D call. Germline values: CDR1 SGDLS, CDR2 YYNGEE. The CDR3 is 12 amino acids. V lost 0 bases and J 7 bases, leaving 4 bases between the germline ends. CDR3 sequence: CASSVEHGELFF. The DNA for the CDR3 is TGTGCCAGCAGCGTAGAGCACGGGGAGCTGTTTTTT.

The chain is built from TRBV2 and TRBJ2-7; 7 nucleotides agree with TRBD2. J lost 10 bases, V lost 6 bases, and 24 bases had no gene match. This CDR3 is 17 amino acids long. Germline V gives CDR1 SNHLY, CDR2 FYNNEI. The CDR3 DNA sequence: TGTGCCAGCAGAGCTCAAAAGACGGCAGTGGGGGACTATCATCAGTACTTC. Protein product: CASRAQKTAVGDYHQYF.

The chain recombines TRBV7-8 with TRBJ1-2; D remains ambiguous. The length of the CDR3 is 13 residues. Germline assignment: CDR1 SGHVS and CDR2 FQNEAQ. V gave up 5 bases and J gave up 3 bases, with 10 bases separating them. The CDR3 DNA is TGTGCCAGCAGCACCCAGAGGGACTATGGCTACACCTTC. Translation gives CASSTQRDYGYTF.